Listed below are T cell receptor beta chains from one sample, sequenced in a study of T cells in Graves' hyperthyroidism and ophthalmopathy. TCRdb fed the multiplex PCR reads into MiXCR, producing one record per CDR3 protein. The table includes some 570,000 distinct CDR3 sequences, 13% to 15% detected once. The sample taken for sequencing was blood. The receptors come from a woman between 18 and 29 years old with Graves' ophthalmopathy. The CDR3 runs from the conserved cysteine through the conserved F or W. A D gene is named only where the DNA matches it firmly. A row's size may be missing; if present it is once, few, many or a size class.

clone size: .
D gene: .
J gene: TRBJ2-7
V gene: TRBV28
CDR3 protein: CTSKRGLREQYF
CDR3 DNA: TGTACCAGTAAAAGGGGACTCCGCGAGCAGTACTTC

clone size: few
D gene: .
J gene: TRBJ2-5
V gene: TRBV29-1
CDR3 protein: CSVDGAETLGAQYF
CDR3 DNA: TGCAGCGTTGACGGGGCAGAGACCTTAGGGGCCCAGTACTTC

clone size: many
D gene: .
J gene: TRBJ1-3
V gene: TRBV12-3/TRBV12-4
CDR3 protein: CATTLGAFSGNTIYF
CDR3 DNA: TGTGCCACCACTTTGGGGGCTTTCTCTGGAAACACCATATATTTT

clone size: few
D gene: TRBD2
J gene: TRBJ2-1
V gene: TRBV24-1
CDR3 protein: CATSGGLAGGPEREQFF
CDR3 DNA: TGTGCCACCAGTGGGGGACTAGCGGGAGGGCCGGAACGGGAGCAGTTCTTC

clone size: many
D gene: TRBD2
J gene: TRBJ2-3
V gene: TRBV20-1
CDR3 protein: CSASALLAGYVLSTDTQYF
CDR3 DNA: TGCAGTGCTAGTGCCCTACTAGCGGGATACGTTTTGAGCACAGATACGCAGTATTTT

clone size: many
D gene: .
J gene: TRBJ1-4
V gene: TRBV11-2
CDR3 protein: CASSSQTTAVTANEKLFF
CDR3 DNA: TGTGCCAGCAGCTCCCAAACCACCGCTGTGACAGCTAATGAAAAACTGTTTTTT

clone size: many
D gene: TRBD1
J gene: TRBJ2-7
V gene: TRBV7-9
CDR3 protein: CASQAGTVGNEQYF
CDR3 DNA: TGTGCCAGCCAAGCCGGGACAGTGGGAAACGAGCAGTACTTC

clone size: few
D gene: TRBD1
J gene: TRBJ2-7
V gene: TRBV7-2
CDR3 protein: CASSLARGQGSYEQYF
CDR3 DNA: TGTGCCAGCAGCTTAGCGAGGGGACAGGGGTCCTACGAGCAGTACTTC

clone size: .
D gene: TRBD2
J gene: TRBJ2-3
V gene: TRBV28
CDR3 protein: CASSLPPRSGASTDTQYF
CDR3 DNA: TGTGCCAGCAGTTTACCTCCAAGGAGCGGGGCTAGCACAGATACGCAGTATTTT

clone size: .
D gene: .
J gene: TRBJ1-2
V gene: TRBV12-3/TRBV12-4
CDR3 protein: CASVMGGRGYTF
CDR3 DNA: TGTGCCAGCGTTATGGGGGGCAGAGGCTACACCTTC

clone size: many
D gene: TRBD1
J gene: TRBJ2-2
V gene: TRBV7-2
CDR3 protein: CASSSPGQAFSGELFF
CDR3 DNA: TGTGCCAGCAGCTCGCCCGGACAGGCTTTTTCCGGGGAGCTGTTTTTT

clone size: many
D gene: .
J gene: TRBJ2-5
V gene: TRBV2
CDR3 protein: CASANGGALYQETQYF
CDR3 DNA: TGTGCCAGCGCAAATGGTGGGGCCTTGTACCAAGAGACCCAGTACTTC

clone size: few
D gene: TRBD1
J gene: TRBJ1-5
V gene: TRBV11-2
CDR3 protein: CASSFFNPGQLISPQHF
CDR3 DNA: TGTGCCAGCAGCTTCTTCAACCCGGGACAGTTAATCAGCCCCCAGCATTTT

clone size: many
D gene: TRBD1
J gene: TRBJ1-1
V gene: TRBV10-3
CDR3 protein: CAISAPDRGYMNTEAFF
CDR3 DNA: TGTGCCATCAGTGCCCCCGACAGGGGATACATGAACACTGAAGCTTTCTTT

clone size: few
D gene: TRBD1
J gene: TRBJ1-2
V gene: TRBV3-1
CDR3 protein: CASSQGDRGLIYGYTF
CDR3 DNA: TGTGCCAGCAGCCAAGGGGACAGGGGGCTCATTTATGGCTACACCTTC

clone size: .
D gene: .
J gene: TRBJ2-5
V gene: TRBV27
CDR3 protein: CASRLTQRGWETQYF
CDR3 DNA: TGTGCCAGCAGATTAACTCAAAGGGGCTGGGAGACCCAGTACTTC

clone size: few
D gene: .
J gene: TRBJ1-1
V gene: TRBV29-1
CDR3 protein: CSVPGVTGLMNTEAFF
CDR3 DNA: TGCAGCGTTCCCGGGGTTACAGGCCTCATGAACACTGAAGCTTTCTTT

clone size: .
D gene: .
J gene: TRBJ2-6
V gene: TRBV2
CDR3 protein: CASEGTSGANVLTF
CDR3 DNA: TGTGCCAGCGAAGGGACATCTGGGGCCAACGTCCTGACTTTC

clone size: many
D gene: TRBD1
J gene: TRBJ1-1
V gene: TRBV5-6
CDR3 protein: CASSTGDRANTEAFF
CDR3 DNA: TGTGCCAGCAGCACTGGGGACAGGGCGAACACTGAAGCTTTCTTT

clone size: many
D gene: .
J gene: TRBJ1-5
V gene: TRBV20-1
CDR3 protein: CSADPRDTSNQPQHF
CDR3 DNA: TGCAGTGCCGATCCCCGGGACACCTCTAATCAGCCCCAGCATTTT

clone size: many
D gene: .
J gene: TRBJ2-5
V gene: TRBV9
CDR3 protein: CASSVEPGAGETQYF
CDR3 DNA: TGTGCCAGCAGCGTAGAGCCAGGGGCGGGGGAGACCCAGTACTTC

clone size: many
D gene: .
J gene: TRBJ2-3
V gene: TRBV3-1
CDR3 protein: CASSPVGGGTDTQYF
CDR3 DNA: TGTGCCAGCAGCCCCGTTGGGGGAGGCACAGATACGCAGTATTTT

clone size: many
D gene: TRBD2
J gene: TRBJ2-7
V gene: TRBV20-1
CDR3 protein: CSAPSTSGGLYEQYF
CDR3 DNA: TGCAGTGCTCCCTCGACTAGCGGAGGGCTATACGAGCAGTACTTC

clone size: .
D gene: .
J gene: TRBJ2-2
V gene: TRBV24-1
CDR3 protein: CATSAPTGAPGSCFF
CDR3 DNA: .

clone size: .
D gene: TRBD2
J gene: TRBJ2-1
V gene: TRBV25-1
CDR3 protein: CASSEPGGTNYNEQFF
CDR3 DNA: TGTGCCAGCAGTGAGCCGGGGGGGACCAACTACAATGAGCAGTTCTTC

clone size: many
D gene: .
J gene: TRBJ1-2
V gene: TRBV2
CDR3 protein: CASRLDHLGGYTF
CDR3 DNA: TGTGCCAGCCGTCTAGACCACCTTGGGGGCTACACCTTC

clone size: many
D gene: .
J gene: TRBJ1-1
V gene: TRBV27
CDR3 protein: CASSNMDSRNTEAFF
CDR3 DNA: TGTGCCAGCAGTAACATGGATTCTCGGAACACTGAAGCTTTCTTT

clone size: .
D gene: TRBD1
J gene: TRBJ2-3
V gene: TRBV6-2/TRBV6-3
CDR3 protein: CASTGTGYSDTQYF
CDR3 DNA: TGTGCCAGTACCGGGACAGGGTACTCAGATACGCAGTATTTT

clone size: many
D gene: .
J gene: TRBJ2-5
V gene: TRBV7-9
CDR3 protein: CASSLVEYQETQYF
CDR3 DNA: TGTGCCAGCAGCTTAGTAGAGTACCAAGAGACCCAGTACTTC

clone size: many
D gene: .
J gene: TRBJ2-7
V gene: TRBV11-1
CDR3 protein: CASSSDIYYEQYF
CDR3 DNA: TGTGCCAGCAGCTCCGACATATACTACGAGCAGTACTTC

clone size: many
D gene: .
J gene: TRBJ1-5
V gene: TRBV6-1
CDR3 protein: CASSPGAYMTQHF
CDR3 DNA: TGTGCCAGCAGTCCCGGGGCCTACATGACCCAGCATTTT

clone size: many
D gene: .
J gene: TRBJ1-1
V gene: TRBV3-1
CDR3 protein: CASSQDGMLNTEAFF
CDR3 DNA: TGTGCCAGCAGCCAAGATGGTATGTTGAACACTGAAGCTTTCTTT

clone size: .
D gene: TRBD2
J gene: TRBJ2-7
V gene: TRBV20-1
CDR3 protein: CSARRLAGGLAYEQYF
CDR3 DNA: TGCAGTGCTAGACGCCTAGCGGGAGGGCTTGCCTACGAGCAGTACTTC

clone size: .
D gene: .
J gene: TRBJ2-7
V gene: TRBV6-1
CDR3 protein: CASSSKAHPYEQYF
CDR3 DNA: TGTGCCAGCAGTTCTAAGGCTCATCCCTACGAGCAGTACTTC

clone size: .
D gene: TRBD2
J gene: TRBJ2-3
V gene: TRBV11-3
CDR3 protein: CASSLTGLAGGLLITDTQYF
CDR3 DNA: TGTGCCAGCAGCTTAACGGGACTAGCGGGAGGATTACTAATCACAGATACGCAGTATTTT

clone size: .
D gene: TRBD2
J gene: TRBJ2-2
V gene: TRBV4-3
CDR3 protein: CASSQVPHSPLARPRRDTGELFF
CDR3 DNA: TGCGCCAGCAGCCAAGTCCCGCACTCCCCACTAGCGCGCCCCCGTCGGGACACCGGGGAGCTGTTTTTT

clone size: many
D gene: .
J gene: TRBJ1-5
V gene: TRBV27
CDR3 protein: CASSAAGNNQPQHF
CDR3 DNA: TGTGCCAGCAGTGCGGCCGGGAACAATCAGCCCCAGCATTTT

clone size: .
D gene: .
J gene: TRBJ1-4
V gene: TRBV12-3/TRBV12-4
CDR3 protein: CASSLGQHPPTNEKLFF
CDR3 DNA: TGTGCCAGCAGTTTGGGTCAGCACCCGCCAACTAATGAAAAACTGTTTTTT

clone size: few
D gene: .
J gene: TRBJ2-1
V gene: TRBV9
CDR3 protein: CASSPSPSSYNEQFF
CDR3 DNA: TGTGCCAGCAGCCCCTCCCCAAGCTCCTACAATGAGCAGTTCTTC

clone size: few
D gene: .
J gene: TRBJ1-5
V gene: TRBV9
CDR3 protein: CASSVREGGQPQHF
CDR3 DNA: TGTGCCAGCAGCGTACGGGAAGGGGGGCAGCCCCAGCATTTT

clone size: many
D gene: TRBD2
J gene: TRBJ2-7
V gene: TRBV3-1
CDR3 protein: CASSLRLAGSYEQYF
CDR3 DNA: TGTGCCAGCAGCCTGAGACTAGCGGGAAGTTACGAGCAGTACTTC